This record covers a single T cell receptor (beta chain). What it binds is not known. One end of the junction is discordant with germline, which a read error may explain. This entry comes from a study of CD8 T cells in Susac syndrome. Study results and caveats: The study conceded that relatively few individuals underwent its TCR sequencing and HLA analysis.

CDR1 is SGHAT and CDR2 is FQDESV in the germline V gene (reference sequence). The length of the CDR3 is 12 residues. The RNA, about 0.5 to 1 ug, was put through reverse transcription using random hexamers. In TCRdb, the immunoSEQ multiplex PCR reads were re-called with MiXCR into one record per CDR3 protein. Of fewer than 200,000 distinct CDR3 sequences listed, around 93% were seen once; the top ten hold 0.1%. The sequenced material came from CD4+ T cells from PBMCs. This TCR was sampled from a human donor in good health. V gene TRBV11-1 combines with J gene TRBJ1-1; D gene uncertain. The DNA for the CDR3 is TGTGCCAGCAGCCTCCAGCGGTGGAAACCTCTCTTT. Amino acid sequence: CASSLQRWKPLF.